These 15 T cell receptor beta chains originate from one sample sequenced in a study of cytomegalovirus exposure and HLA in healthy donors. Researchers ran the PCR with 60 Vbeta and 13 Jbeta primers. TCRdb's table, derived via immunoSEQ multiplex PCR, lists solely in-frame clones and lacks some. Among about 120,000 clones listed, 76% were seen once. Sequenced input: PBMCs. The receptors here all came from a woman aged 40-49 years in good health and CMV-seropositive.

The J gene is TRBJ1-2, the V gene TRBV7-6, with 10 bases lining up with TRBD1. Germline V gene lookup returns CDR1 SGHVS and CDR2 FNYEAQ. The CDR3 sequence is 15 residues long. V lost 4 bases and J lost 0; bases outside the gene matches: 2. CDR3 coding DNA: TGTGCCAGCAGCTCCGGACAGGGGGCTAACTATGGCTACACCTTC. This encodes CASSSGQGANYGYTF.

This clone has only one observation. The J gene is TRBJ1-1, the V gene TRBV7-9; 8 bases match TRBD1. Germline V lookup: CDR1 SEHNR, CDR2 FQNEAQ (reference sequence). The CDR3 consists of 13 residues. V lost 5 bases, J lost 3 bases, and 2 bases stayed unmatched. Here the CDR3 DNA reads TGTGCCAGCAGCCGGGACAGGTACACTGAAGCTTTCTTT. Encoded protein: CASSRDRYTEAFF.

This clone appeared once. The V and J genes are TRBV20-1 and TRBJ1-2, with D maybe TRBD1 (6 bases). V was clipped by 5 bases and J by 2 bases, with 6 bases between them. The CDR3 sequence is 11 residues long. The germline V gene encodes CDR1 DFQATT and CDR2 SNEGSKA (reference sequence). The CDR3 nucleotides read TGCAGTGCTCAGGGGAACTATGGCTACACCTTC. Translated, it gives CSAQGNYGYTF.

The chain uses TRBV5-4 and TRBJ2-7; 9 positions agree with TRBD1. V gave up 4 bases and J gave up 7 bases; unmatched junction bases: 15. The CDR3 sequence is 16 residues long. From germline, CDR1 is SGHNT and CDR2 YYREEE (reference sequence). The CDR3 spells CASSPPRTGEGGEQYF. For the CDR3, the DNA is TGTGCCAGCAGCCCCCCGAGGACAGGGGAGGGAGGAGAGCAGTACTTC.

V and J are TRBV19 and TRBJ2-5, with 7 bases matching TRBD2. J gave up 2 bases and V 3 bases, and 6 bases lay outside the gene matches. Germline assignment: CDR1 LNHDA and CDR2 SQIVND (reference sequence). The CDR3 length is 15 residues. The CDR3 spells CASSIQRGYQETQYF. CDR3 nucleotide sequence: TGTGCCAGTAGTATTCAGCGGGGTTATCAAGAGACCCAGTACTTC. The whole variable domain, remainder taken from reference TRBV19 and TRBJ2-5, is DGGITQSPKYLFRKEGQNVTLSCEQNLNHDAMYWYRQDPGQGLRLIYYSQIVNDFQKGDIAEGYSVSREKKESFPLTVTSAQKNPTAFYLCASSIQRGYQETQYFGPGTRLLVL.

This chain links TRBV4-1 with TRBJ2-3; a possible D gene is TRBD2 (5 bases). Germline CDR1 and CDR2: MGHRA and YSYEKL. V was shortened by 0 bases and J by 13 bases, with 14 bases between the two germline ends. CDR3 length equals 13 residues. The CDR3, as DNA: TGCGCCAGCAGCCAAGACATCTACCTGAGGGAGTATTTT. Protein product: CASSQDIYLREYF.

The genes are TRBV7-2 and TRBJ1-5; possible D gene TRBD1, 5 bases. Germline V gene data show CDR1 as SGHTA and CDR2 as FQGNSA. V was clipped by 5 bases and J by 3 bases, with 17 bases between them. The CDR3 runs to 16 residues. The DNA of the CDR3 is TGTGCCAGCAGCACCGGGGGGGGGAGGTACAATCAGCCCCAGCATTTT. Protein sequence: CASSTGGGRYNQPQHF.

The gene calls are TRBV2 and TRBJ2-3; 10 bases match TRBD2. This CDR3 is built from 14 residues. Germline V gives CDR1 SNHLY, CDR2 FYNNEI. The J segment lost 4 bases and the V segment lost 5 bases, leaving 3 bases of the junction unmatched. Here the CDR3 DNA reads TGTGCCAGCAGTCTTGGGACTAGCGCAGATACGCAGTATTTT. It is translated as CASSLGTSADTQYF.

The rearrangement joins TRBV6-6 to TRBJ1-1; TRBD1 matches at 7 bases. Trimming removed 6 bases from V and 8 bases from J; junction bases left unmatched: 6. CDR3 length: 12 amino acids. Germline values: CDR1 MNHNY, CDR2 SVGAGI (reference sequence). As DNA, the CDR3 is TGTGCCAGCAGCTACACAGGGGCCGAAGCTTTCTTT. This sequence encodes CASSYTGAEAFF.

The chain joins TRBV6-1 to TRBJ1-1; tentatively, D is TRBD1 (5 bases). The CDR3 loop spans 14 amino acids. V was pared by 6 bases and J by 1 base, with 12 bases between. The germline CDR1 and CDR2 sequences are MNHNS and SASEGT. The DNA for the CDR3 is TGTGCCAGCAGGACTCAGGGTGCGAACACTGAAGCTTTCTTT. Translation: CASRTQGANTEAFF.

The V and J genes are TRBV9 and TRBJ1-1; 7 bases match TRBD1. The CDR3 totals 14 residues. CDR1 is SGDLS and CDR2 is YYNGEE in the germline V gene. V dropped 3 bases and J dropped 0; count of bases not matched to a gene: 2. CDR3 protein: CASSATGMNTEAFF. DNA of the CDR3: TGTGCCAGCAGCGCGACAGGGATGAACACTGAAGCTTTCTTT.

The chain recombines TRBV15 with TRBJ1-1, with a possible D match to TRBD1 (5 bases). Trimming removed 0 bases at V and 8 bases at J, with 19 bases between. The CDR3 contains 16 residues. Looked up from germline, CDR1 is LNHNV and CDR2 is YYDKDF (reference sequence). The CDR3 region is CATSRDMGFGTREAFF. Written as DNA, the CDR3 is TGTGCCACCAGCAGAGATATGGGATTTGGGACTAGGGAAGCTTTCTTT.

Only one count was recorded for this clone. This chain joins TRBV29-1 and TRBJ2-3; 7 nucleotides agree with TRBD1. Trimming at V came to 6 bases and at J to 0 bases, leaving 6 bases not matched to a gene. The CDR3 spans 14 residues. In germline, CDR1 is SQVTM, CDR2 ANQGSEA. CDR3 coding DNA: TGCAGCGTCCCTTTGACAGGGAGCACAGATACGCAGTATTTT. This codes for CSVPLTGSTDTQYF.

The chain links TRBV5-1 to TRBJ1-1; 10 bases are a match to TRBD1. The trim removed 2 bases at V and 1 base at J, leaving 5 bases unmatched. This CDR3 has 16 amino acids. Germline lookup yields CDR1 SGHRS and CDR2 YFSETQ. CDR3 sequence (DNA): TGCGCCAGCAGCTTCCGGGACAGGGGCGGGAACACTGAAGCTTTCTTT. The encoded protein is CASSFRDRGGNTEAFF.

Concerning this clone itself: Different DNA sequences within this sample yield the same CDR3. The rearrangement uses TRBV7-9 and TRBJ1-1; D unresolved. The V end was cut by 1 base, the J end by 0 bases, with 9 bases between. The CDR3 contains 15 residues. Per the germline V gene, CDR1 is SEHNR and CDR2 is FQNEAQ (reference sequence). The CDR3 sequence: CASSLGGGLNTEAFF. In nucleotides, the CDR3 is TGTGCCAGCAGCTTAGGCGGCGGTTTGAACACTGAAGCTTTCTTT.